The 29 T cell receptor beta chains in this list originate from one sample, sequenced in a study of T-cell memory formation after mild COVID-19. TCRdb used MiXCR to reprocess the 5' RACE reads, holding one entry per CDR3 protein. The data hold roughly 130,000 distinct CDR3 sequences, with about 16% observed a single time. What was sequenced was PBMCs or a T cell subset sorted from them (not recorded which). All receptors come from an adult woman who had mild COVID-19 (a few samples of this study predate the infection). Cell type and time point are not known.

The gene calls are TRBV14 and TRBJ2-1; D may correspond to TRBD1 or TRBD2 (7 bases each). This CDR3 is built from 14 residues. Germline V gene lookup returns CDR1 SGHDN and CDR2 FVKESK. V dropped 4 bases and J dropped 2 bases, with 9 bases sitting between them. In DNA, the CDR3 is TGTGCCAGCAGCCCAGGGGGGGCCTACAATGAGCAGTTCTTC. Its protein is CASSPGGAYNEQFF.

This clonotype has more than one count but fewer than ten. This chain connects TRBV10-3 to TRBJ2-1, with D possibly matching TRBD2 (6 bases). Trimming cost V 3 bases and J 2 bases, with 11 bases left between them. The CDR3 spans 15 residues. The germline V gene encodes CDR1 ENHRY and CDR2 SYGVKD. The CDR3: CAISDGWGAYNEQFF. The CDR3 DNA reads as TGTGCCATCAGTGACGGCTGGGGGGCCTACAATGAGCAGTTCTTC.

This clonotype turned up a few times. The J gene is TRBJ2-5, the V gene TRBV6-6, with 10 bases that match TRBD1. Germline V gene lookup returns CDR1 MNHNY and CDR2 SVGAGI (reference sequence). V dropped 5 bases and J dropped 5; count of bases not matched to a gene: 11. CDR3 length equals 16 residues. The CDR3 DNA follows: TGTGCCAGCAGTAGGGGGACAGGGGCGACCGTGGAGACCCAGTACTTC. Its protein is CASSRGTGATVETQYF.

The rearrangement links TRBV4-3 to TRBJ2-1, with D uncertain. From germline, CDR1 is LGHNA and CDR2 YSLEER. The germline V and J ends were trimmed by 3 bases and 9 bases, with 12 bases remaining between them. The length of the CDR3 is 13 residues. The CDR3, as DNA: TGCGCCAGCAGCCATCGGAGCTGGGGTGAGCAGTTCTTC. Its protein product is CASSHRSWGEQFF.

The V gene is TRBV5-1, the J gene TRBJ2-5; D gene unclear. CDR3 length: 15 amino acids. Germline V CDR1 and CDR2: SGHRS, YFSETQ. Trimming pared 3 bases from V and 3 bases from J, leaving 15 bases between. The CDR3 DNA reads TGCGCCAGCAGCTCCGTTATGGGAATCAAAGAGACCCAGTACTTC. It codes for CASSSVMGIKETQYF. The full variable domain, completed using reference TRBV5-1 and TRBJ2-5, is KAGVTQTPRYLIKTRGQQVTLSCSPISGHRSVSWYQQTPGQGLQFLFEYFSETQRNKGNFPGRFSGRQFSNSRSEMNVSTLELGDSALYLCASSSVMGIKETQYFGPGTRLLVL.

The CDR3 is CATRPDGSNTGELFF. The CDR3 DNA reads as TGTGCCACCAGGCCGGACGGGTCGAACACCGGGGAGCTGTTTTTT. The genes are TRBV24-1 and TRBJ2-2; D gene unclear. This CDR3 has 15 residues. Germline CDR1 and CDR2: KGHDR and SFDVKD. Trimming stripped 7 bases from V and 0 bases from J, with 11 bases between.

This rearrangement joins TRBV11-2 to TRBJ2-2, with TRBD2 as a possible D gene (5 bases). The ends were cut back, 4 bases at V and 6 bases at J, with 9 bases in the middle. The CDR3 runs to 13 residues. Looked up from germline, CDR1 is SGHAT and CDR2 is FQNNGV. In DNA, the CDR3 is TGTGCCAGCAGCTACGGAGGTGCCGGGGAGCTGTTTTTT. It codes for CASSYGGAGELFF.

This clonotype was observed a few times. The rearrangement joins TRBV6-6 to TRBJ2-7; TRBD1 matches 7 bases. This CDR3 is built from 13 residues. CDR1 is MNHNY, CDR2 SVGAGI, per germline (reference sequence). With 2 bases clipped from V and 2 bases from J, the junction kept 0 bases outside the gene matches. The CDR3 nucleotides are TGTGCCAGCAGTTACCAGGGGGCCTACGAGCAGTACTTC. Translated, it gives CASSYQGAYEQYF.

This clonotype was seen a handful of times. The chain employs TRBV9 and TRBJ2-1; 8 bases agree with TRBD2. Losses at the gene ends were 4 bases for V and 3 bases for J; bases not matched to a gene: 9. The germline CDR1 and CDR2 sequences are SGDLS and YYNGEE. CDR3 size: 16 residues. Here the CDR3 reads CASSPNGRAIYNEQFF. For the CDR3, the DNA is TGTGCCAGCAGCCCTAACGGGAGGGCCATCTACAATGAGCAGTTCTTC.

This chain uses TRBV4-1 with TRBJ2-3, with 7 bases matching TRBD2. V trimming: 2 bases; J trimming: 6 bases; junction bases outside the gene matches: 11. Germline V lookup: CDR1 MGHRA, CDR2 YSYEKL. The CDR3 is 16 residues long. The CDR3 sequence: CASSQTLRGVLDTQYF. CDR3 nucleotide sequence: TGCGCCAGCAGCCAAACCCTCCGGGGGGTGCTTGATACGCAGTATTTT.

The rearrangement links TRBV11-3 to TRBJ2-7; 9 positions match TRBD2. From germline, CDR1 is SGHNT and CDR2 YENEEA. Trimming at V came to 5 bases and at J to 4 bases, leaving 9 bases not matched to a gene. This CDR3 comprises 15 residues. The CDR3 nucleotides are TGTGCCAGCAGCCATAGCGGGAGCCTCGCTTACGAGCAGTACTTC. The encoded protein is CASSHSGSLAYEQYF.

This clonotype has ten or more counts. CDR3 sequence (DNA): TGCAGTGCTAGCCTAAGGAATGAGCAGTTCTTC. It is translated as CSASLRNEQFF. The V and J genes are TRBV20-1 and TRBJ2-1; D is ambiguous. Germline CDR1 reads DFQATT; CDR2 reads SNEGSKA (reference sequence). V shed 3 bases and J shed 7 bases, with 7 bases lying between them. The CDR3 totals 11 residues.

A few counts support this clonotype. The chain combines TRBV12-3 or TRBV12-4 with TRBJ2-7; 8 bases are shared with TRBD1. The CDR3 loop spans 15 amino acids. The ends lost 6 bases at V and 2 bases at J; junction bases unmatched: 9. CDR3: CASRKQQGVAYEQYF. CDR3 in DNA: TGTGCCAGCAGAAAACAACAGGGGGTAGCCTACGAGCAGTACTTC.

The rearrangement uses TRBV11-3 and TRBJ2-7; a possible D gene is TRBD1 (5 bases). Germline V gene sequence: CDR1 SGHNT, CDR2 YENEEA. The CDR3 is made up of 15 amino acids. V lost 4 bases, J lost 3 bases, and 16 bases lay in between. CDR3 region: CASSYRTQTDYEQYF. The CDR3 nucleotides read TGTGCCAGCAGCTACCGGACACAAACGGACTACGAGCAGTACTTC. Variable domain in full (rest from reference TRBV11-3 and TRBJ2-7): EAGVVQSPRYKIIEKKQPVAFWCNPISGHNTLYWYLQNLGQGPELLIRYENEEAVDDSQLPKDRFSAERLKGVDSTLKIQPAELGDSAVYLCASSYRTQTDYEQYFGPGTRLTVT.

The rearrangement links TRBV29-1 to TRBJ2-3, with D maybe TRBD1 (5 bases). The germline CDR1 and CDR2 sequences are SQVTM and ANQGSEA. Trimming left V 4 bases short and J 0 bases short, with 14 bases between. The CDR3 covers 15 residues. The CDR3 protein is CSVVVRASSTDTQYF. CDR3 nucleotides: TGCAGCGTTGTGGTCAGGGCGTCTAGCACAGATACGCAGTATTTT.

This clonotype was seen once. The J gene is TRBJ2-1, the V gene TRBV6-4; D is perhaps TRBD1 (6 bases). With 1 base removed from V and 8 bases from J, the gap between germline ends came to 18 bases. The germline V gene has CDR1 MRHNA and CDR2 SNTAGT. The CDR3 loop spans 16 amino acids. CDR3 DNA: TGTGCCAGCAGTGACTTGTACAGGGTGAGCCCCGATGAGCAGTTCTTC. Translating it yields CASSDLYRVSPDEQFF.

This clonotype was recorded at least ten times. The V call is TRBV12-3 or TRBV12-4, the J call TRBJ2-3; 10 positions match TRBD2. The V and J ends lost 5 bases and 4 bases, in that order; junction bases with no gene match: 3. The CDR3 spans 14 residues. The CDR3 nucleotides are TGTGCCAGCAGTGCCGGGACTAGCGCAGATACGCAGTATTTT. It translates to CASSAGTSADTQYF.

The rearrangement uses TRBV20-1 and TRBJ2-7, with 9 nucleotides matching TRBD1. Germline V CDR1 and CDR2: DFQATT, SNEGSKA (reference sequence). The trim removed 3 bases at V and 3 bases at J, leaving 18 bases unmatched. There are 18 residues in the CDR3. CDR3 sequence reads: CSASRGQGMILLYYEQYF. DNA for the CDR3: TGCAGTGCTAGTCGGGGACAGGGAATGATCTTACTATACTACGAGCAGTACTTC.

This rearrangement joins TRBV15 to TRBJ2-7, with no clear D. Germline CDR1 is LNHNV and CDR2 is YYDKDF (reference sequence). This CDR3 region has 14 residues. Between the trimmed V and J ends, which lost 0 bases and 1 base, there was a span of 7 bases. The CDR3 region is CATSRDFNSYEQYF. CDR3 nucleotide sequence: TGTGCCACCAGCAGAGATTTCAATTCCTACGAGCAGTACTTC.

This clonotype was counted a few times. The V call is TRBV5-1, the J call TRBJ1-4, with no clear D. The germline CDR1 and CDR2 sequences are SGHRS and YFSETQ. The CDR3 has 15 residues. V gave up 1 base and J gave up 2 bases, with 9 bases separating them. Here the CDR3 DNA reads TGCGCCAGCAGCTTGATTGGCTCCACTAATGAAAAACTGTTTTTT. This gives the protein CASSLIGSTNEKLFF.

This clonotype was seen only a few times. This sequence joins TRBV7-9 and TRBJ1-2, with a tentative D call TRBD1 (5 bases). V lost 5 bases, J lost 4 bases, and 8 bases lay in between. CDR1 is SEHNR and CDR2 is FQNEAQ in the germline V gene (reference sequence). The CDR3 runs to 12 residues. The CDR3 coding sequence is TGTGCCAGCAGCCCGACAGCCTATGGCTACACCTTC. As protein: CASSPTAYGYTF.

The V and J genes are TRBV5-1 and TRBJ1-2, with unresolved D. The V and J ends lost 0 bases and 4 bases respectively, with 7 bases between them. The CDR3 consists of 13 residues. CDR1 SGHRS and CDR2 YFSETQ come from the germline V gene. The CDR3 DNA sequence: TGCGCCAGCAGCTTGGAGGAAGCCTATGGCTACACCTTC. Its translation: CASSLEEAYGYTF.

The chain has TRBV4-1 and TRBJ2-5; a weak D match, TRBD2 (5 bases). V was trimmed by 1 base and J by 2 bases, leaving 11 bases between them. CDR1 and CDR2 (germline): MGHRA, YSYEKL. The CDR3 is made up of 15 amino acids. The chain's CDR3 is CASSQVRLNQETQYF. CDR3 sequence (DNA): TGCGCCAGCAGCCAAGTGAGACTAAATCAAGAGACCCAGTACTTC.

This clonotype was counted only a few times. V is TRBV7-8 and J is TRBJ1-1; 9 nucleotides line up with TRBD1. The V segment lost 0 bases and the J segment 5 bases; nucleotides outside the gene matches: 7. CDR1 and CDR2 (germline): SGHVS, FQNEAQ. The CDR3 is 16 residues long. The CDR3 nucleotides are TGTGCCAGCAGCTTAGCGATGGGACAGGGTTGGACTGAAGCTTTCTTT. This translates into CASSLAMGQGWTEAFF. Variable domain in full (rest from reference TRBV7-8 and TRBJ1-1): GAGVSQSPRYKVAKRGQDVALRCDPISGHVSLFWYQQALGQGPEFLTYFQNEAQLDKSGLPSDRFFAERPEGSVSTLKIQRTQQEDSAVYLCASSLAMGQGWTEAFFGQGTRLTVV.

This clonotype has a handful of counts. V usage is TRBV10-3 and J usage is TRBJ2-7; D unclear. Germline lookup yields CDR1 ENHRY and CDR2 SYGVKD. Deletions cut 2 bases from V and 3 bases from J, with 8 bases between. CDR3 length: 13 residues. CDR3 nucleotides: TGTGCCATCAGTGAGGGCAGTTACTACGAGCAGTACTTC. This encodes CAISEGSYYEQYF.

The CDR3 sequence: CASSVGTSGDNEQFF. The CDR3 DNA sequence: TGTGCCAGCAGCGTCGGGACTAGCGGGGACAATGAGCAGTTCTTC. The chain uses TRBV9 and TRBJ2-1; 13 bases are a match to TRBD2. This CDR3 is built from 15 residues. Germline V gene sequence: CDR1 SGDLS, CDR2 YYNGEE. Trimming took 2 bases from V and 5 from J; bases not matched to a gene: 1.

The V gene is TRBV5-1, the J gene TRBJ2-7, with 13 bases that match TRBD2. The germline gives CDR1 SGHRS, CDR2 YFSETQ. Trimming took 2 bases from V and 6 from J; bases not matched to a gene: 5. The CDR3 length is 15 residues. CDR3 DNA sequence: TGCGCCAGCAGCTTAGGGACTAGCGGGGCTGGCGAGCAGTACTTC. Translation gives CASSLGTSGAGEQYF. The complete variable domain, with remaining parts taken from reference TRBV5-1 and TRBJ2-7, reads KAGVTQTPRYLIKTRGQQVTLSCSPISGHRSVSWYQQTPGQGLQFLFEYFSETQRNKGNFPGRFSGRQFSNSRSEMNVSTLELGDSALYLCASSLGTSGAGEQYFGPGTRLTVT.

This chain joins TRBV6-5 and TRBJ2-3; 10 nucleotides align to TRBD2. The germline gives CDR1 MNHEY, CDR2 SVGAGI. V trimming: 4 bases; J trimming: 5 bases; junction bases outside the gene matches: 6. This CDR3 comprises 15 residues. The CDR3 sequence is CASSFQRGGQDTQYF. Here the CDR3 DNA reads TGTGCCAGCAGTTTCCAGCGGGGGGGCCAAGATACGCAGTATTTT.

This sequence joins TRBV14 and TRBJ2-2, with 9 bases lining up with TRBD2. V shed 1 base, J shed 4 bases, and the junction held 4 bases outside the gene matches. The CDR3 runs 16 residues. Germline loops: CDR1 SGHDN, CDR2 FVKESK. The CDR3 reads CASSQGLAGVTGELFF. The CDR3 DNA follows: TGTGCCAGCAGCCAAGGATTAGCGGGAGTCACCGGGGAGCTGTTTTTT.